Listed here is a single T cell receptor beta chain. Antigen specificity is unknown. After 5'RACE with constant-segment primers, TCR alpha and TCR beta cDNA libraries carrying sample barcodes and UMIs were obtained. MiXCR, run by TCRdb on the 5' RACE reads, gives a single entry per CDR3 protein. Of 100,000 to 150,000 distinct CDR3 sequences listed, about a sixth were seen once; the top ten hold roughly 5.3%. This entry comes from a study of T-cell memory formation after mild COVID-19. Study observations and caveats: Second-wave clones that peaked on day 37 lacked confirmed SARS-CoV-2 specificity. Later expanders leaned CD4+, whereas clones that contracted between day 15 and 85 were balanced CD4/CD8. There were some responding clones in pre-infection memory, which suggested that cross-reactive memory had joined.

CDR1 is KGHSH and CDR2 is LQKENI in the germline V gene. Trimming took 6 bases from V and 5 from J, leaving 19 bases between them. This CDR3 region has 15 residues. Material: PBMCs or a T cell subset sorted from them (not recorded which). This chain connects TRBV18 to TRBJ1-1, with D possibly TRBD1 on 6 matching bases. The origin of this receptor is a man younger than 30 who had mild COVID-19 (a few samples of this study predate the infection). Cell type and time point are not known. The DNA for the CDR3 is TGTGCCAGCTCGGCCGTGGGGCAGGGGAGGACTGAAGCTTTCTTT. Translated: CASSAVGQGRTEAFF.